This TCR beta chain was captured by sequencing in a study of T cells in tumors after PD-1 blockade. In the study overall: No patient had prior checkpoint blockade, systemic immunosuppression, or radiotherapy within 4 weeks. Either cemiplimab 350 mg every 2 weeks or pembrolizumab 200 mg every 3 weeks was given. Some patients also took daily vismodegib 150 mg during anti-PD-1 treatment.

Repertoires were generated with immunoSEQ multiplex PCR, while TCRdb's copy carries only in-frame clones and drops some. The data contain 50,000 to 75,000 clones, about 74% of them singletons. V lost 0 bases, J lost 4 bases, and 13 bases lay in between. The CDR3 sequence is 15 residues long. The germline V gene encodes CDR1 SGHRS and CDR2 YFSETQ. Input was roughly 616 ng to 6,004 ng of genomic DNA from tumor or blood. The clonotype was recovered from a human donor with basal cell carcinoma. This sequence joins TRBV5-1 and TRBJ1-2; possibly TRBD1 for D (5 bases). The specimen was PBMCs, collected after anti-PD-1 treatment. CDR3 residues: CASSLGGGDLYGYTF. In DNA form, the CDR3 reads TGCGCCAGCAGCTTGGGTGGGGGGGACCTCTATGGCTACACCTTC.